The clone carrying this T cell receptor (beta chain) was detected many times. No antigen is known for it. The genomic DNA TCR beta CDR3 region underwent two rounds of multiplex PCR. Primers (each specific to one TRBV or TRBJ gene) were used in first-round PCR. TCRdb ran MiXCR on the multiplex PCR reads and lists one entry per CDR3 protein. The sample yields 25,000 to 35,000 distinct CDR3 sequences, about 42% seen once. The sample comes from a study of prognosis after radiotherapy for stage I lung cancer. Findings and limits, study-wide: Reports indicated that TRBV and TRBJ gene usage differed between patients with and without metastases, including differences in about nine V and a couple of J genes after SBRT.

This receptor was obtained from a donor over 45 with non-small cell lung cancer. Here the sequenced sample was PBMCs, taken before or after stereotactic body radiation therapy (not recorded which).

DNA of the CDR3: TGTGCCACCAGCAGCGGTAGCGGATACTACGAGCAGTACTTC. Its translation: CATSSGSGYYEQYF. J is TRBJ2-7 and V is TRBV15; tentative D call: TRBD2 (6 bases). The V gene lost 3 bases and the J gene lost 3 bases, with 12 bases spanning the gap. CDR1 and CDR2 (germline): LNHNV, YYDKDF (reference sequence). The CDR3 is 14 residues long.